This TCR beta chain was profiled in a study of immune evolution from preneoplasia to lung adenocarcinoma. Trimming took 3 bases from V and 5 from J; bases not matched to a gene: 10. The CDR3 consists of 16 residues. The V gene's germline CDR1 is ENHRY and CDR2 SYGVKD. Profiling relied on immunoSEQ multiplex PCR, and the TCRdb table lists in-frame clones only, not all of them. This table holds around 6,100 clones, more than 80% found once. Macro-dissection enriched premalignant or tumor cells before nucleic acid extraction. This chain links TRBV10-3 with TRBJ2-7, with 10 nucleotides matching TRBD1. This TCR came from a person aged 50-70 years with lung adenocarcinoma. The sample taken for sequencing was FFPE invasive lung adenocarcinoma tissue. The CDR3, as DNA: TGTGCCATCAGTGACTCCGGGACAGGGGTGGAAGACGAGCAGTACTTC. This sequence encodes CAISDSGTGVEDEQYF.